Below, one T cell receptor beta chain is given with its context. Its antigen is unidentified. Sequencing used immunoSEQ multiplex PCR; TCRdb keeps in-frame clones, though not all of them. The sample carries 86,000 or so clones, about 83% recorded once. These data originate in a study of T cells in localized non-small cell lung cancer. Whole-study findings and limits: Adjacent lung had a median roughly 58 of the 100 largest tumor clones.

This receptor was obtained from a man aged 35-75 years with stage I lung adenocarcinoma. The sequencing used peripheral blood, collected before any cancer treatment.

The CDR3 DNA sequence: TGTGCCAGCAGCCCTGGACAGGGAGGCTCTGGAAACACCATATATTTT. Protein sequence: CASSPGQGGSGNTIYF. The V and J genes are TRBV11-3 and TRBJ1-3, with 8 bases matching TRBD1. Germline V lookup: CDR1 SGHNT, CDR2 YENEEA. V shed 5 bases and J 0 bases; nucleotides not matched to a gene: 6. This CDR3 is built from 16 residues.